Presented here are 8 T cell receptor beta chains from one specimen sequenced in a study of T-cell reconstitution after alpha-beta-depleted transplantation in children. Unique molecular identifiers were incorporated into the prepared TCRbeta library. TCRdb passed the PCR reads through MiXCR, listing each CDR3 protein once. The table lists roughly 70,000 distinct CDR3 sequences, 4.9% of them singletons. Material: PBMCs, mostly from graft donor cells, obtained 180 days after TCRalphabeta/CD19-depleted stem cell transplant. These receptors all come from a boy younger than two who had a stem cell transplant for acute myeloid leukemia, so the T cells may come from the graft donor.

In its sample, this clonotype was seen many times. CDR3 residues: CSVGPNTEAFF. In DNA, the CDR3 is TGCAGCGTTGGACCAAACACTGAAGCTTTCTTT. The chain joins TRBV29-1 to TRBJ1-1; D unresolved. The CDR3 totals 11 residues. Germline CDR1 reads SQVTM; CDR2 reads ANQGSEA. V was pared by 4 bases and J by 2 bases, with 5 bases between.

This clonotype showed up many times. The genes are TRBV4-3 and TRBJ1-3; D not certain. The germline V gene has CDR1 LGHNA and CDR2 YSLEER. Trimming cost V 1 base and J 4 bases, with 14 bases left between them. The length of the CDR3 is 16 residues. CDR3 nucleotides: TGCGCCAGCAGCCAAGGACCTCAGTCGGGCGGAAACACCATATATTTT. As protein: CASSQGPQSGGNTIYF.

This clonotype was detected ten times or more. V gene TRBV7-6 combines with J gene TRBJ2-7, with D unresolved. From germline, CDR1 is SGHVS and CDR2 FNYEAQ. The CDR3 runs 15 residues. Trimming took 1 base from V and 2 from J, leaving 12 bases between them. CDR3 DNA: TGTGCCAGCAGCTTAGAGGGTTTAGATACCTACGAGCAGTACTTC. Residues: CASSLEGLDTYEQYF.

This clonotype was counted ten times or more. This chain joins TRBV5-1 and TRBJ1-2, with a weak D call TRBD1 (5 bases). V was shortened by 0 bases and J by 2 bases, with 11 bases between the two germline ends. CDR3 length: 15 amino acids. CDR1 SGHRS and CDR2 YFSETQ come from the germline V gene. In nucleotides, the CDR3 is TGCGCCAGCAGCTTGGTTGTGGGGCAGAACTATGGCTACACCTTC. Translating it yields CASSLVVGQNYGYTF.

This clonotype was seen many times. V and J are TRBV4-3 and TRBJ2-2; tentatively, D is TRBD2 (5 bases). Germline values: CDR1 LGHNA, CDR2 YSLEER. The CDR3 is 13 residues long. V was shortened by 0 bases and J by 7 bases, with 6 bases between the two germline ends. CDR3 loop: CASSQEAGGELFF. The CDR3 DNA follows: TGCGCCAGCAGCCAAGAGGCGGGCGGGGAGCTGTTTTTT.

In its sample, this clonotype was seen many times. This sequence joins TRBV7-9 and TRBJ2-7; D unresolved. V dropped 1 base and J dropped 6 bases, with 7 bases sitting between them. The CDR3 has 12 residues. Per germline, CDR1 SEHNR and CDR2 FQNEAQ (reference sequence). The CDR3 coding sequence is TGTGCCAGCAGCTTAGGAGGTAGCGAGCAGTACGTC. Translating it yields CASSLGGSEQYV.

This clonotype has at least ten counts. This chain uses TRBV18 with TRBJ2-5; D may be TRBD2 (6 bases). From germline, CDR1 is KGHSH and CDR2 LQKENI. This CDR3 spans 15 amino acids. V lost 6 bases and J lost 5, with 19 bases in between. In nucleotides, the CDR3 is TGTGCCAGCTCGTCGATAAATGCGGAGGGCGAGACCCAGTACTTC. Translation gives CASSSINAEGETQYF.

This clonotype came up a few times. The V gene is TRBV5-6, the J gene TRBJ2-7, with TRBD2 matching 15 bases. Germline lookup yields CDR1 SGHDT and CDR2 YYEEEE. CDR3 size: 15 residues. V lost 9 bases and J lost 4; bases outside the gene matches: 8. The CDR3 reads CAMSPGLAGGYEQYF. CDR3 bases: TGTGCCATGAGCCCCGGACTAGCGGGGGGGTACGAGCAGTACTTC.